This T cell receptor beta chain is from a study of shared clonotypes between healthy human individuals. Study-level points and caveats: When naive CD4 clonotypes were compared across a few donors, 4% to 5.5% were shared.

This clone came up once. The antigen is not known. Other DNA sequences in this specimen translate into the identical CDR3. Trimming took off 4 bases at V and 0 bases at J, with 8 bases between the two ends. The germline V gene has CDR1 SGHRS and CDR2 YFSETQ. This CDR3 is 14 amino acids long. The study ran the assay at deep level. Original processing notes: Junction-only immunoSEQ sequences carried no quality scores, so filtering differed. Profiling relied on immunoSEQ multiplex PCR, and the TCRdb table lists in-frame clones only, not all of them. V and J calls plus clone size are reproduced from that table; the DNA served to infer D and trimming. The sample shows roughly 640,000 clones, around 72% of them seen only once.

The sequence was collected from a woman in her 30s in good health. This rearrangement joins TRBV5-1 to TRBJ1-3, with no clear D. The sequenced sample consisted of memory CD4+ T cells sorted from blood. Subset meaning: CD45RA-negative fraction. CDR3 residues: CASSTGTSGNTIYF. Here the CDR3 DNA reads TGCGCCAGCAGCACCGGAACCTCTGGAAACACCATATATTTT.